Each of the 29 T cell receptor beta chains below was sequenced from the same sample in a study of blood T cell repertoires in COVID-19. Assay: immunoSEQ multiplex PCR; the TCRdb copy retains only in-frame clones and omits some. The sample shows approximately 38,000 clones, roughly 80% of them seen only once. The sample comprised peripheral blood. Source of these receptors: a human donor with acute or convalescent COVID-19. The donor label of this sample is uncertain.

The genes are TRBV5-6 and TRBJ1-6; the D is unclear. The V gene's germline CDR1 is SGHDT and CDR2 YYEEEE. Trimming pared 0 bases from V and 6 bases from J, leaving 7 bases between. The CDR3 runs to 14 residues. The CDR3 bases are TGTGCCAGCAGCTTGGCGGGTAGTAATTCACCCCTCCACTTT. Amino acids: CASSLAGSNSPLHF.

This chain uses TRBV10-1 with TRBJ2-1, with 11 bases lining up with TRBD2. Looked up from germline, CDR1 is WNHNN and CDR2 is SYGVQD (reference sequence). The CDR3 length is 14 residues. J was trimmed by 15 bases and V by 2 bases; bases with no gene match: 9. The CDR3 reads CASSELSSGRGLFF. CDR3 in DNA: TGCGCCAGCAGTGAGCTAAGTAGCGGGAGGGGGCTGTTCTTC.

The chain uses TRBV5-1 and TRBJ1-1; TRBD1 agrees at 8 bases. V dropped 2 bases and J dropped 2; count of bases not matched to a gene: 5. CDR3 length: 15 amino acids. Germline V gene sequence: CDR1 SGHRS, CDR2 YFSETQ. CDR3 region: CASSLQTGANTEAFF. CDR3 in DNA: TGCGCCAGCAGCTTACAGACAGGGGCAAACACTGAAGCTTTCTTT.

The genes are TRBV15 and TRBJ1-5, with a weak D call TRBD1 (5 bases). Between the trimmed V and J ends, which lost 0 bases and 1 base, there was a span of 10 bases. This CDR3 contains 16 residues. Germline CDR1 reads LNHNV; CDR2 reads YYDKDF (reference sequence). DNA for the CDR3: TGTGCCACCAGCAGAGATCTCGGGGGAAGCAATCAGCCCCAGCATTTT. This sequence encodes CATSRDLGGSNQPQHF.

The V call is TRBV28, the J call TRBJ1-1, with D possibly TRBD1 on 6 matching bases. This CDR3 region has 15 residues. The germline gives CDR1 MDHEN, CDR2 SYDVKM. V was shortened by 8 bases and J by 7 bases, with 23 bases between the two germline ends. CDR3 DNA sequence: TGTGCCAGCGGAAGAGGCGACCGGGACAACTTTGAAGCTTTCTTT. Protein product: CASGRGDRDNFEAFF.

The V gene is TRBV5-1, the J gene TRBJ2-2, with TRBD1 matching 8 bases. V lost 3 bases and J lost 3; bases outside the gene matches: 7. The germline CDR1 and CDR2 sequences are SGHRS and YFSETQ. CDR3 size: 16 residues. CDR3 in DNA: TGCGCCAGCAGCTCCAGGACAGGGTGGGACACCGGGGAGCTGTTTTTT. Encoded protein: CASSSRTGWDTGELFF.

A single count supports this clone. The genes are TRBV14 and TRBJ2-7; TRBD1 matches 7 bases. Looked up from germline, CDR1 is SGHDN and CDR2 is FVKESK. The CDR3 length is 16 residues. J lost 5 bases, V lost 3 bases, and 13 bases had no gene match. The CDR3 here is CASSHIGRQGIHEQYF. The CDR3, as DNA: TGTGCCAGCAGCCATATCGGACGACAGGGCATCCACGAGCAGTACTTC.

The chain links TRBV5-1 to TRBJ2-1; 9 bases fit TRBD1. The CDR3 covers 14 residues. With 5 bases clipped from V and 5 bases from J, the junction kept 5 bases outside the gene matches. Germline CDR1 and CDR2: SGHRS and YFSETQ. CDR3 bases: TGCGCCAGCAGGGGGGGACAGGGAGACAATGAGCAGTTCTTC. Translated: CASRGGQGDNEQFF. The full variable domain, its missing parts supplied by reference TRBV5-1 and TRBJ2-1, is KAGVTQTPRYLIKTRGQQVTLSCSPISGHRSVSWYQQTPGQGLQFLFEYFSETQRNKGNFPGRFSGRQFSNSRSEMNVSTLELGDSALYLCASRGGQGDNEQFFGPGTRLTVL.

J is TRBJ1-1 and V is TRBV6-5, with 7 bases identical to TRBD1. V gave up 4 bases and J gave up 6 bases; unmatched junction bases: 14. CDR1 is MNHEY and CDR2 is SVGAGI in the germline V gene. CDR3 length equals 16 residues. CDR3 sequence reads: CASSLNRGLPRAEAFF. The CDR3 DNA is TGTGCCAGCAGTTTAAACAGGGGCCTTCCCAGGGCTGAAGCTTTCTTT.

V gene TRBV2 combines with J gene TRBJ1-1; a possible D gene is TRBD1 (5 bases). Trimming shortened V by 9 bases and J by 5 bases, and 10 bases separated the two germline ends. The CDR3 runs 11 residues. Germline V gene lookup returns CDR1 SNHLY and CDR2 FYNNEI. The chain's CDR3 is CARDSLTEAFF. The DNA of the CDR3 is TGTGCCAGAGACAGCCTAACTGAAGCTTTCTTT.

There are a few counts of this clone. The CDR3: CASSPQGGWAFF. The CDR3 DNA is TGTGCCAGCAGCCCTCAGGGAGGATGGGCTTTCTTT. The chain links TRBV12-3 or TRBV12-4 to TRBJ1-1; perhaps TRBD1 as D (5 bases). CDR3 size: 12 residues. Trimming removed 6 bases at V and 11 bases at J, with 16 bases between.

The rearrangement uses TRBV11-2 and TRBJ2-7; 9 nucleotides align to TRBD2. Germline CDR1 SGHAT, CDR2 FQNNGV. This CDR3 spans 15 amino acids. V trimming: 5 bases; J trimming: 0 bases; junction bases outside the gene matches: 5. The CDR3 DNA is TGTGCCAGCAGCGCTAGCGGGACTACCTCCTACGAGCAGTACTTC. Its protein product is CASSASGTTSYEQYF.

The chain links TRBV6-5 to TRBJ2-7, with TRBD2 as a possible D gene (5 bases). Germline V gene data show CDR1 as MNHEY and CDR2 as SVGAGI. The CDR3 extends over 13 amino acids. V lost 6 bases and J lost 9, with 18 bases in between. The DNA of the CDR3 is TGTGCCAGCAGCCGACCGGGATTACCGGCGCAGTACTTC. It yields the protein CASSRPGLPAQYF.

The rearrangement links TRBV3-1 (or the pseudogene TRBV3-2) to TRBJ1-1; 9 bases line up with TRBD1. Germline lookup yields CDR1 LGHDT and CDR2 YNNKEL (reference sequence). The CDR3 covers 19 residues. Trimming cost V 9 bases and J 1 base; bases outside gene matches: 21. CDR3 in amino acids: CASPNRDRVVCRPNTEAFF. The CDR3 DNA sequence: TGTGCCAGTCCGAACCGGGACAGGGTGGTTTGTCGGCCGAACACTGAAGCTTTCTTT.

The chain has TRBV28 and TRBJ1-5; tentative D call: TRBD1 (5 bases). V lost 5 bases and J lost 1, with 18 bases in between. This CDR3 region has 17 residues. CDR1 and CDR2 from the germline V gene are MDHEN and SYDVKM. DNA of the CDR3: TGTGCCAGCAGTCCCCCGGGGGTCAGGTACAGCAATCAGCCCCAGCATTTT. The encoded protein is CASSPPGVRYSNQPQHF.

V gene TRBV28 combines with J gene TRBJ1-2; D gene uncertain. The CDR3 length is 14 residues. Looked up from germline, CDR1 is MDHEN and CDR2 is SYDVKM. Trimming pared 7 bases from V and 0 bases from J, leaving 12 bases between. The CDR3 DNA follows: TGTGCCAGCACCGAGGCGGCCGCTAACTATGGCTACACCTTC. It encodes CASTEAAANYGYTF.

This clone appeared once. The V call is TRBV14, the J call TRBJ2-3; D is perhaps TRBD2 (6 bases). This CDR3 has 16 amino acids. The ends were cut back, 4 bases at V and 0 bases at J, with 14 bases in the middle. The germline V gene has CDR1 SGHDN and CDR2 FVKESK. The CDR3 here is CASSPRAGRSTDTQYF. The CDR3 nucleotides are TGTGCCAGCAGCCCGCGTGCGGGACGCAGCACAGATACGCAGTATTTT.

The chain links TRBV6-5 to TRBJ1-4; weak D call: TRBD1 (5 bases). In germline, CDR1 is MNHEY, CDR2 SVGAGI. The length of the CDR3 is 15 residues. Trimming left V 5 bases short and J 4 bases short, with 14 bases between. CDR3 sequence (DNA): TGTGCCAGCAGTACCGCGGGGGGAGGTAATGAAAAACTGTTTTTT. Encoded protein: CASSTAGGGNEKLFF.

J is TRBJ2-4 and V is TRBV2; 13 nucleotides line up with TRBD2. The CDR3 is made up of 21 amino acids. Unmatched junction bases numbered 15, after V lost 2 bases and J lost 2 bases. In germline, CDR1 is SNHLY, CDR2 FYNNEI. CDR3 loop: CASSERMMWTSGRSPKNIQYF. The CDR3 nucleotides read TGTGCCAGCAGTGAACGGATGATGTGGACTAGCGGGAGATCGCCCAAAAACATTCAGTACTTC.

This chain links TRBV19 with TRBJ2-7, with D tentatively TRBD2 (5 bases). V dropped 5 bases and J dropped 0 bases, with 17 bases sitting between them. The length of the CDR3 is 16 residues. The V gene's germline CDR1 is LNHDA and CDR2 SQIVND (reference sequence). The CDR3 here is CASSGRRSGSSYEQYF. The CDR3 DNA reads TGTGCCAGTAGTGGCCGCCGGAGCGGTAGCTCCTACGAGCAGTACTTC.

This chain connects TRBV10-1 to TRBJ1-1; possible D gene TRBD1, 5 bases. The germline gives CDR1 WNHNN, CDR2 SYGVQD (reference sequence). Trimming cost V 6 bases and J 0 bases, with 26 bases left between them. CDR3 size: 19 residues. The CDR3 reads CASRYVRGNKGSMNTEAFF. The CDR3, as DNA: TGCGCCAGCAGGTATGTGCGGGGGAATAAAGGAAGCATGAACACTGAAGCTTTCTTT.

The chain couples TRBV28 to TRBJ1-5, with TRBD1 as a possible D gene (5 bases). Germline V CDR1 and CDR2: MDHEN, SYDVKM. This CDR3 is 16 amino acids long. V lost 3 bases to trimming and J lost 3 bases, with 15 bases between them. CDR3 loop: CASSFRGGGDNQPQHF. In DNA, the CDR3 is TGTGCCAGCAGTTTTCGGGGAGGAGGGGACAATCAGCCCCAGCATTTT.

The genes are TRBV9 and TRBJ2-3; 12 bases line up with TRBD2. The CDR3 length is 17 residues. Germline CDR1 reads SGDLS; CDR2 reads YYNGEE. V lost 3 bases to trimming and J lost 4 bases; unmatched junction nucleotides: 9. CDR3 DNA sequence: TGTGCCAGCAGCGGAACTAGCGGGGGGTATCCCGCAGATACGCAGTATTTT. Amino acid sequence: CASSGTSGGYPADTQYF.

This chain joins TRBV28 and TRBJ1-5, with TRBD1 matching 10 bases. CDR3 size: 16 residues. The V gene's germline CDR1 is MDHEN and CDR2 SYDVKM. V shed 3 bases, J shed 3 bases, and the junction held 5 bases outside the gene matches. The CDR3 spells CASSLGGTGDNQPQHF. CDR3 sequence (DNA): TGTGCCAGCAGTTTGGGCGGGACAGGGGACAATCAGCCCCAGCATTTT. Using reference TRBV28 and TRBJ1-5 for the parts outside the CDR3, the full variable domain is DVKVTQSSRYLVKRTGEKVFLECVQDMDHENMFWYRQDPGLGLRLIYFSYDVKMKEKGDIPEGYSVSREKKERFSLILESASTNQTSMYLCASSLGGTGDNQPQHFGDGTRLSIL.

The chain combines TRBV5-8 with TRBJ2-3, with TRBD1 matching over 11 bases. The CDR3 has 15 residues. V lost 0 bases, J lost 5 bases, and 2 bases stayed unmatched. The germline CDR1 and CDR2 sequences are SGHTS and YDEGEE. CDR3 nucleotides: TGTGCCAGCAGCTTGGGGACAGGGGGCGAAGATACGCAGTATTTT. Translated: CASSLGTGGEDTQYF.

The chain has TRBV5-6 and TRBJ2-5; D is undetermined. Between the trimmed V and J ends, which lost 0 bases and 5 bases, there was a span of 5 bases. This CDR3 region has 12 residues. CDR1 is SGHDT, CDR2 YYEEEE, per germline. CDR3 loop: CASSLAGETQYF. CDR3 nucleotide sequence: TGTGCCAGCAGCTTGGCCGGGGAGACCCAGTACTTC.

V and J are TRBV19 and TRBJ1-2; TRBD1 aligns across 11 bases. V shed 10 bases and J 4 bases; nucleotides not matched to a gene: 8. CDR1 and CDR2 (germline): LNHDA, SQIVND (reference sequence). This CDR3 is built from 14 residues. CDR3 nucleotides: TGTGCCATCTCCGGGACAGGGGGAGGCTATGGCTACACCTTC. It yields the protein CAISGTGGGYGYTF.

The chain carries TRBV5-1 and TRBJ2-6, with TRBD1 as a possible D gene (6 bases). The V gene's germline CDR1 is SGHRS and CDR2 YFSETQ. The CDR3 length is 17 residues. V lost 4 bases to trimming and J lost 0 bases, with 14 bases between them. The CDR3 nucleotides read TGCGCCAGCAGCCCGACAGGCGCCCACTCTGGGGCCAACGTCCTGACTTTC. Translation gives CASSPTGAHSGANVLTF.

The chain couples TRBV5-4 to TRBJ1-5; the match to TRBD1 covers 8 bases. The V and J ends lost 4 bases and 0 bases, in that order; junction bases with no gene match: 3. The V gene's germline CDR1 is SGHNT and CDR2 YYREEE (reference sequence). This CDR3 is 15 amino acids long. The CDR3 sequence: CASSTGGNSNQPQHF. The CDR3 bases are TGTGCCAGCAGCACAGGGGGGAATAGCAATCAGCCCCAGCATTTT.